This T cell receptor (beta chain) was identified in a study of blood T cell repertoires in COVID-19. Study information: Sources were T cells, B-cell-depleted T cells, or PBMCs; the material itself was cDNA or gDNA.

Seattle's enrolled individuals joined amid active infection and were then monitored longitudinally. Trimming took off 1 base at V and 5 bases at J, with 9 bases between the two ends. CDR3 length: 14 amino acids. The germline CDR1 and CDR2 sequences are LGHDT and YNNKEL (reference sequence). Source study methods: Estimation of nucleated cell counts was performed using reference gene primer amplification. Profiling relied on immunoSEQ multiplex PCR, and the TCRdb table lists in-frame clones only, not all of them. V and J calls and clone size are given by that table; D and trimming were obtained from the DNA. The table shows 25,000 to 35,000 clones, with approximately 85% occurring only once.

V usage is TRBV3-1 (or the pseudogene TRBV3-2) and J usage is TRBJ1-5; D is perhaps TRBD1 (5 bases). Sequences were obtained from peripheral blood. The TCR originated in a man aged 60 to 69 with COVID-19, enrolled during active disease. The CDR3 region is CASSQVAGDQPQHF. DNA for the CDR3: TGTGCCAGCAGCCAAGTAGCGGGGGATCAGCCCCAGCATTTT.